This TCR beta chain was sequenced in a study of response to subunit inactivated influenza vaccine (dated by TCRdb to between 2017 and 2018). With regard to the full study: Deep quantitative T cell receptor repertoire profiling was used in the study to track responses to a trivalent subunit inactivated influenza vaccine. The paper's findings and limits, for the study overall: The authors suggested that each seasonal influenza vaccination may recruit only a limited number of new T cells.

This clonotype was seen many times. Its antigen target is currently unknown. No base quality information exists; no much larger clone differs at one position. The library was built by means of RT-PCR. TCRdb shows the sequencer as Illumina HiSeq 2500. TCRdb applied fastp at Q25 and MiXCR to the public reads, then kept only in-frame beta chains. Each entry merges the rows of one CDR3 protein and shows their most common DNA and genes. The sample data list hundreds of thousands of distinct CDR3 sequences, and approximately 10% of these were observed just once. The ten largest clones add up to about 11% of the sample. CDR1 and CDR2 were assigned from the germline V gene as MNHEY and SVGAGI. Germline trimming: 4 bases from V, 4 bases from J; junction bases outside gene matches: 6. The CDR3 runs 15 residues from the cysteine to the phenylalanine. The sequence is cut down to CDR3 DNA, 45 bases in frame from base 1.

This same sample was also part of a study on T cells expressing NK-cell markers. From that second study: The TCR beta cDNA libraries were made using 5'RACE template switching, a step that added both a universal primer site and unique molecular identifiers. In sorted CD3+CD56+NKG2C+, CD3+CD56+NKG2C- and CD3+CD56-NKG2C+ T-cell subsets from several donors, TCR beta-chain repertoires were profiled. Of the eight sequenced donors, seven were found to be HCMV-seropositive and one was found to be HCMV-seronegative. To restrict sorting to alphabetaTCR-expressing T cells, an anti-gammadeltaTCR antibody was added in several experiments. In several donors, the dominant CD3+CD56+NKG2C+ clonotypes ranked among the top 10 CD8+ clonotypes, making up 1.0-7.0% of CD8+ T cells. Those dominant clonotypes were again the most abundant among CD3+CD56-NKG2C+ cells in a few donors, at about 25-60.1%. It remained unclear whether the expanded NKG2C-expressing T cell clones were specific for HCMV antigens. The study sequenced eight donors, all healthy volunteers chosen at random: three men and five women. HCMV-specific IgG was detected in serum with a commercial ELISA kit to determine HCMV serostatus. Ficoll density gradient centrifugation was used to isolate peripheral blood mononuclear cells from blood. Bulk peripheral blood T-cell repertoires were additionally sequenced from unsorted PBMC for six donors. Synthesis of cDNA was primed from the TCR beta constant segment and was followed by two consecutive PCR amplification steps. Sequencing of the libraries produced 2 x 150 bp reads on Illumina HiSeq 2000/2500, MiSeq or NextSeq. MIGEC was used to demultiplex reads and group reads by UMI, and MiTCR was used to assemble and quantify clonotypes. To exclude erroneous sequences, any TCR cDNA sequence not supported by at least two reads was discarded. The tcR package was used for downstream repertoire analysis, with clonotypes matched between fractions based on CDR3 nucleotide sequence plus V segment. VDJmatch was used to annotate antigen specificity against VDJdb, with one amino acid substitution in CDR3 allowed.

Recombination joined TRBV6-5 with TRBJ2-2; 7 bases in between match TRBD1. The input for sequencing was PBMCs from blood, taken on the day of vaccination. This clonotype was sampled from a man between 45 and 60 years old who received an inactivated influenza vaccine. Donor details come from another sample of the same person, matched by shared clones. CDR3 region: CASSSTGLVTGELFF. The nucleotide sequence is TGTGCCAGCAGTTCGACAGGGTTGGTCACCGGGGAGCTGTTTTTT.